The 18 T cell receptor beta chains below all came from one sample that was sequenced in a study of post-analysis software for immune sequencing data. No antigen has been identified for these receptors. Prepared libraries of TCR beta cDNA carried unique molecular identifiers. Each CDR3 protein gets one entry after TCRdb re-called the PCR reads with MiXCR. The sample shows more than 350,000 distinct CDR3 sequences, roughly 40% of them seen only once. Study-wide findings and caveats: Elevated frequency relative to controls characterized four or five TRBV segments in patients, TRBV5-6, TRBV5-1 and TRBV20-1 among them.

The material sequenced was blood. These receptors originate from a girl aged 2-10 years with multiple sclerosis.

The rearrangement uses TRBV5-1 and TRBJ1-1; D is perhaps TRBD1 (6 bases). Germline values: CDR1 SGHRS, CDR2 YFSETQ. The CDR3 consists of 15 residues. The V gene lost 3 bases and the J gene lost 0 bases, with 12 bases spanning the gap. The CDR3 DNA follows: TGCGCCAGCAGCTCCCCGGGGGGCCTGAACACTGAAGCTTTCTTT. Translating gives CASSSPGGLNTEAFF.

This clonotype was observed a few times. The chain has TRBV20-1 and TRBJ2-1; TRBD2 matches at 10 bases. The CDR3 runs 14 residues. CDR1 is DFQATT, CDR2 SNEGSKA, per germline (reference sequence). V lost 6 bases and J lost 6; bases outside the gene matches: 8. The CDR3 sequence: CSATLAGYFNEQFF. In nucleotides, the CDR3 is TGCAGTGCAACACTAGCGGGGTACTTCAATGAGCAGTTCTTC.

This rearrangement joins TRBV7-9 to TRBJ2-7; 9 positions match TRBD2. Per germline, CDR1 SEHNR and CDR2 FQNEAQ (reference sequence). J was trimmed by 1 base and V by 4 bases; bases with no gene match: 8. CDR3 size: 16 residues. CDR3 sequence reads: CASSSLSGRLSYEQYF. The CDR3 nucleotides read TGTGCCAGCAGCTCCCTTAGCGGGAGATTATCCTACGAGCAGTACTTC.

This clonotype has only a few counts. V and J are TRBV4-2 and TRBJ1-4; tentatively, D is TRBD1 (6 bases). Germline lookup yields CDR1 LGHNA and CDR2 YNFKEQ. V lost 2 bases and J lost 7, with 14 bases in between. The CDR3 runs 15 residues. Here the CDR3 DNA reads TGTGCCAGCAGCCAACCGCGGGGGGCCGGTGAAAAACTGTTTTTT. Its translation: CASSQPRGAGEKLFF.

The chain recombines TRBV12-3 or TRBV12-4 with TRBJ2-7; 8 bases match TRBD2. This CDR3 is 13 amino acids long. V shed 5 bases, J shed 6 bases, and the junction held 6 bases outside the gene matches. The CDR3: CASSLRLATEQYF. The CDR3 DNA sequence: TGTGCCAGCAGTCTGAGACTAGCGACCGAGCAGTACTTC.

This clonotype appeared a few times. The rearrangement links TRBV9 to TRBJ2-1; D gene unclear. The J call may be incorrect, as the DNA end agrees better with TRBJ2-7. This CDR3 spans 16 amino acids. Germline V gene data show CDR1 as SGDLS and CDR2 as YYNGEE. The CDR3 nucleotides read TGTGCCAGCAGCCCGGTGGGGTATTACACCTACAATGAGCAGTACTTC. Amino acids: CASSPVGYYTYNEQYF.

A few counts support this clonotype. The V call is TRBV14, the J call TRBJ1-6; 8 nucleotides match TRBD1. Germline V gene sequence: CDR1 SGHDN, CDR2 FVKESK. J lost 5 bases, V lost 8 bases, and 2 bases had no gene match. The length of the CDR3 is 13 residues. CDR3 residues: CASGDRNNSPLHF. Here the CDR3 DNA reads TGTGCCAGCGGGGACAGGAATAATTCACCCCTCCACTTT.

The chain recombines TRBV5-1 with TRBJ2-3; the match to TRBD1 covers 8 bases. The CDR3 has 14 amino acids. The germline gives CDR1 SGHRS, CDR2 YFSETQ. V shed 4 bases, J shed 4 bases, and the junction held 5 bases outside the gene matches. The CDR3 is CASSTGQGSDTQYF. Written as DNA, the CDR3 is TGCGCCAGCAGCACCGGACAGGGTTCAGATACGCAGTATTTT.

The chain uses TRBV29-1 and TRBJ1-1, with D unresolved. V lost 4 bases, J lost 1 base, and 4 bases lay in between. The CDR3 has 11 residues. Germline lookup yields CDR1 SQVTM and CDR2 ANQGSEA. As DNA, the CDR3 is TGCAGCGTTGGGACGAACACTGAAGCTTTCTTT. It is translated as CSVGTNTEAFF.

The genes are TRBV7-9 and TRBJ2-5; perhaps TRBD2 as D (5 bases). This CDR3 is built from 14 residues. Deletions cut 3 bases from V and 2 bases from J, with 10 bases between. The germline V gene has CDR1 SEHNR and CDR2 FQNEAQ (reference sequence). CDR3 loop: CASSFPSGQETQYF. Here the CDR3 DNA reads TGTGCCAGCAGCTTCCCCAGCGGACAAGAGACCCAGTACTTC.

V usage is TRBV5-1 and J usage is TRBJ2-3, with unresolved D. The germline gives CDR1 SGHRS, CDR2 YFSETQ. V shed 4 bases and J shed 7 bases, with 13 bases lying between them. This CDR3 region has 13 residues. The CDR3 nucleotides are TGCGCCAGCAGCGATTATCCGGAGAATACGCAGTATTTT. Translated: CASSDYPENTQYF.

This clonotype was counted between two and nine times. V and J are TRBV7-9 and TRBJ2-4, with 10 nucleotides matching TRBD1. The J call is in doubt because the DNA end fits TRBJ2-7 better. The CDR3 is 15 amino acids. Germline lookup yields CDR1 SEHNR and CDR2 FQNEAQ (reference sequence). In nucleotides, the CDR3 is TGTGCCAGCAGTCAACCGGGGACAGGGGATCGCGAGCAGTACTTC. This gives the protein CASSQPGTGDREQYF.

Here the CDR3 DNA reads TGTGCCAGCAGTCTCTCAGGGGGCAGGAATGAAAAACTGTTTTTT. It specifies CASSLSGGRNEKLFF. This rearrangement joins TRBV28 to TRBJ1-4; 8 nucleotides line up with TRBD1. V shed 5 bases and J 5 bases; nucleotides not matched to a gene: 7. This CDR3 has 15 residues. Germline V gives CDR1 MDHEN, CDR2 SYDVKM.

The J gene is TRBJ1-5, the V gene TRBV6-1; the D is unclear. The CDR3 runs 14 residues. V was cut by 3 bases and J by 5 bases, with 11 bases left in between. Germline V gene sequence: CDR1 MNHNS, CDR2 SASEGT. The CDR3 DNA is TGTGCCAGCAGTGAGGCGGAAGACCATCAGCCCCAGCATTTT. Protein sequence: CASSEAEDHQPQHF.

This clonotype has a single count. The CDR3 end shows no conserved phenylalanine or tryptophan, and so a read error is likely. The J gene is TRBJ1-6, the V gene TRBV4-3; the D gene is possibly TRBD1 (5 bases). This CDR3 comprises 22 residues. In germline, CDR1 is LGHNA, CDR2 YSLEER. V gave up 2 bases and J gave up 8 bases, with 34 bases separating them. The CDR3 bases are TGCGCCAGCAGCCAATACTTCGAACTATGGGGGACGGGACCCCCTAAGGATTCACCCCTCCACCTT. The encoded protein is CASSQYFELWGTGPPKDSPLHL.

This clonotype came up a few times. The rearrangement uses TRBV27 and TRBJ2-1, with D unclear. From germline, CDR1 is MNHEY and CDR2 SMNVEV (reference sequence). CDR3 length equals 16 residues. V was trimmed by 5 bases and J by 1 base, leaving 15 bases between them. Here the CDR3 reads CASSLIGFSSYNEQFF. The CDR3 DNA reads TGTGCCAGCAGTCTTATAGGATTTTCATCCTACAATGAGCAGTTCTTC.

The chain links TRBV5-1 to TRBJ2-1, with D perhaps TRBD2 (5 bases). CDR3 length equals 15 residues. Germline V lookup: CDR1 SGHRS, CDR2 YFSETQ. The germline V and J ends were trimmed by 0 bases and 3 bases, with 10 bases remaining between them. CDR3 sequence: CASSLEGSDYNEQFF. The CDR3 DNA reads TGCGCCAGCAGCTTGGAGGGTAGCGACTACAATGAGCAGTTCTTC. Supplemented by reference TRBV5-1 and TRBJ2-1, the full variable domain reads KAGVTQTPRYLIKTRGQQVTLSCSPISGHRSVSWYQQTPGQGLQFLFEYFSETQRNKGNFPGRFSGRQFSNSRSEMNVSTLELGDSALYLCASSLEGSDYNEQFFGPGTRLTVL.

This chain links TRBV29-1 with TRBJ2-7, with 7 bases lining up with TRBD1. Germline values: CDR1 SQVTM, CDR2 ANQGSEA. The CDR3 extends over 13 amino acids. V dropped 6 bases and J dropped 2; count of bases not matched to a gene: 7. In DNA, the CDR3 is TGCAGCGTCCTTACAGGGGTGACCTACGAGCAGTACTTC. This sequence encodes CSVLTGVTYEQYF.